This T cell receptor beta chain was captured in a study of T cell repertoires in cytomegalovirus infection. The ends lost 3 bases at V and 0 bases at J; junction bases unmatched: 12. Germline-derived CDR1 and CDR2 are KGHDR and SFDVKD. CDR3 size: 19 residues. TCRdb reanalysed the reads using MiXCR and keeps one entry per CDR3 protein. Among 300,000 to 400,000 distinct CDR3 sequences listed, about 28% were seen once. As for this clonotype: The antigen is not known.

This sequence was found in a human donor in good health (CMV status not recorded). Some clones in this sample may be carry-over from other donors' samples. Sequenced material: cultured PBMCs, taken from culture after CMV antigen stimulation. The V gene is TRBV24-1, the J gene TRBJ2-4; TRBD1 agrees at 8 bases. CDR3 loop: CATSDPWTGTFGAKNIQYF. In nucleotides, the CDR3 is TGTGCCACCAGTGATCCTTGGACAGGGACCTTCGGAGCCAAAAACATTCAGTACTTC.